This T cell receptor beta chain was observed in a study of CD4 and CD8 cells across lung adenocarcinoma regions. Via MiXCR, TCRdb re-called the PCR reads, giving one row per CDR3 protein. The data contain roughly 24,000 distinct CDR3 sequences, 52% of them singletons. Germline V gene lookup returns CDR1 MNHNS and CDR2 SASEGT. This CDR3 is 15 amino acids long. The patients had localized lung adenocarcinoma, a non-small cell subtype. Sample: CD4+ T cells from the center of a lung tumor. This clonotype originated in a male donor with lung adenocarcinoma. The CD4 and CD8 labels of this study may be unreliable. The chain links TRBV6-1 to TRBJ2-2, with D perhaps given as TRBD1 or TRBD2 (6 bases each). The J call is in doubt because the DNA end fits TRBJ2-3 better. The CDR3 coding sequence is TGTGCCAGCACCCGGGGGCGTGTGAACACAGATGAGCAGTATTTT. Translated, it gives CASTRGRVNTDEQYF.